The T cell receptor (beta chain) described here comes from a study of cytomegalovirus exposure and HLA in healthy donors. Study-level findings and limits: As a later analysis showed, a missense DCLRE1C variant was linked to trimming of TCR beta V- and J-genes. TCR beta sequences reportedly predicted most subjects' HLA-A and HLA-B alleles accurately.

PCR primers comprised 60 Vbeta and 13 Jbeta primers. Source study methods: A later analysis counted approximately 80 million unique TCR beta chains, about 10 million shared. Generated by immunoSEQ multiplex PCR, the TCRdb table keeps only in-frame clones and is missing some. V, J and clone size were drawn from that table, and D and trimming were deduced from the DNA. This table holds approximately 110,000 clones, more than 65% found once. V was pared by 7 bases and J by 0 bases, with 6 bases of the junction left unmatched. The CDR3 is 15 residues long. The V gene's germline CDR1 is MDHEN and CDR2 SYDVKM. Comment on this clone: The target antigen is unknown.

The sample comprised PBMCs. The sequence came from a middle-aged woman in good health and CMV-seropositive. The rearrangement joins TRBV28 to TRBJ2-1; 7 positions match TRBD2. CDR3 loop: CASTRGVSSYNEQFF. The CDR3 nucleotides read TGTGCCAGCACTCGGGGGGTAAGCTCCTACAATGAGCAGTTCTTC.